These 10 T cell receptor beta chains share one sample of origin, sequenced in a study of identical twins. Via MiXCR, TCRdb re-called the 5' RACE reads, giving one row per CDR3 protein. In the table there are about 690,000 distinct CDR3 sequences, 5.5% to 6.5% of which are singletons. Sequencing input: naive T cells sorted from blood. The receptor set was obtained from a man aged 18 to 30 in good health.

In this sample, this clonotype turned up many times. The V gene is TRBV9, the J gene TRBJ1-3; D is undetermined. V shed 0 bases and J shed 2 bases, with 12 bases lying between them. This CDR3 comprises 16 residues. The germline gives CDR1 SGDLS, CDR2 YYNGEE. CDR3 sequence reads: CASSVGHAGTGNTIYF. In nucleotides, the CDR3 is TGTGCCAGCAGCGTAGGTCATGCAGGTACTGGAAACACCATATATTTT.

The rearrangement links TRBV4-1 to TRBJ2-5; TRBD2 matches 8 bases. The CDR3 consists of 18 residues. With V trimmed by 3 bases and J by 7 bases, 19 bases remained unmatched. Germline values: CDR1 MGHRA, CDR2 YSYEKL. The CDR3 sequence: CASSHGNKRELLATTQYF. CDR3 DNA: TGCGCCAGCAGCCACGGAAATAAGCGGGAGTTATTAGCGACGACCCAGTACTTC.

This clonotype was detected many times. The V and J genes are TRBV20-1 and TRBJ2-7; 7 bases fit TRBD1. From germline, CDR1 is DFQATT and CDR2 SNEGSKA (reference sequence). The trim removed 6 bases at V and 0 bases at J, leaving 11 bases unmatched. The CDR3 contains 15 residues. In nucleotides, the CDR3 is TGCAGTGCCCTAACCCCGGGACAGAGCTCCTACGAGCAGTACTTC. This codes for CSALTPGQSSYEQYF.

The chain has TRBV5-6 and TRBJ2-2; 7 nucleotides align to TRBD2. The junction had 5 bases not matched to a gene; V was cut back by 4 bases and J by 5 bases. Looked up from germline, CDR1 is SGHDT and CDR2 is YYEEEE. The CDR3 length is 14 residues. CDR3 nucleotides: TGTGCCAGCAGCCGGGGGAGGGTAACCGGGGAGCTGTTTTTT. It translates to CASSRGRVTGELFF.

This clonotype was observed a few times. The chain couples TRBV7-8 to TRBJ1-6; maybe TRBD1 (6 bases). The V gene lost 5 bases and the J gene lost 7 bases, with 15 bases spanning the gap. Germline V lookup: CDR1 SGHVS, CDR2 FQNEAQ. The CDR3 has 15 residues. CDR3 loop: CASSVVGQGNSPLHF. The CDR3 DNA sequence: TGTGCCAGCAGCGTCGTAGGGCAGGGGAATTCACCCCTCCACTTT.

The sample holds a few counts of this clonotype. The chain joins TRBV12-3 or TRBV12-4 to TRBJ2-7; D is uncertain. The V end was cut by 8 bases, the J end by 7 bases, with 18 bases between. This CDR3 spans 13 amino acids. The CDR3: CASRRRIGSEQYF. DNA of the CDR3: TGTGCCAGCCGAAGAAGGATCGGATCTGAGCAGTACTTC.

This clonotype was observed many times. Here the CDR3 DNA reads TGTGCCACCAGCAGTGGGGAAACAACTAATGAAAAACTGTTTTTT. Translated: CATSSGETTNEKLFF. The V call is TRBV15, the J call TRBJ1-4; D is uncertain. Germline V lookup: CDR1 LNHNV, CDR2 YYDKDF (reference sequence). The CDR3 has 15 residues. V lost 3 bases to trimming and J lost 0 bases, with 8 bases between them. The entire variable domain, with the rest obtained from reference TRBV15 and TRBJ1-4, is as follows: DAMVIQNPRYQVTQFGKPVTLSCSQTLNHNVMYWYQQKSSQAPKLLFHYYDKDFNNEADTPDNFQSRRPNTSFCFLDIRSPGLGDTAMYLCATSSGETTNEKLFFGSGTQLSVL.

This clonotype was detected ten times or more. The J gene is TRBJ1-1, the V gene TRBV15; TRBD1 matches at 8 bases. The CDR3 spans 12 residues. Trimming took 3 bases from V and 8 from J; bases not matched to a gene: 2. Germline-derived CDR1 and CDR2 are LNHNV and YYDKDF (reference sequence). The CDR3 here is CATSSGQGEAFF. The CDR3 region has the DNA TGTGCCACCAGCAGTGGACAGGGAGAAGCTTTCTTT.

This clonotype came up many times. The chain recombines TRBV7-9 with TRBJ2-3; D remains unclear. Germline V gene lookup returns CDR1 SEHNR and CDR2 FQNEAQ (reference sequence). This CDR3 region has 14 residues. Trimming left V 1 base short and J 3 bases short, with 8 bases between. The CDR3 region has the DNA TGTGCCAGCAGCTTAGTGTCTAGGACAGATACGCAGTATTTT. It translates to CASSLVSRTDTQYF.

This clonotype has only a few counts. V and J are TRBV10-3 and TRBJ2-7, with 9 nucleotides matching TRBD1. Germline CDR1 ENHRY, CDR2 SYGVKD. CDR3 length: 14 residues. J was trimmed by 5 bases and V by 6 bases; bases with no gene match: 8. DNA of the CDR3: TGTGCCATCAGCGACGGACAGGGGTCCCACGAGCAGTACTTC. It specifies CAISDGQGSHEQYF.